This T cell receptor beta chain stems from a study of response to subunit inactivated influenza vaccine. Study observations and caveats: Authors suggested that a seasonal influenza vaccination recruits few new T cells each time.

This clonotype occurred many times. Its specificity is not known. From the RT-PCR reads, TCRdb called clonotypes with MiXCR, one entry per CDR3 protein. The sample holds fewer than 800,000 distinct CDR3 sequences, around a sixth seen once. Germline V gives CDR1 MNHEY, CDR2 SVGAGI. This CDR3 is built from 16 residues. V shed 2 bases and J 4 bases; nucleotides not matched to a gene: 10. This sequence originates from a man aged 50 to 59 who received an inactivated influenza vaccine. This material consisted of PBMCs from blood, taken roughly 12 days after vaccination. The chain is built from TRBV6-5 and TRBJ2-7, with 8 bases lining up with TRBD2. DNA of the CDR3: TGTGCCAGCAGTTACGGTGCGGGAGGCCCGTCGTACGAGCAGTACTTC. Protein product: CASSYGAGGPSYEQYF.